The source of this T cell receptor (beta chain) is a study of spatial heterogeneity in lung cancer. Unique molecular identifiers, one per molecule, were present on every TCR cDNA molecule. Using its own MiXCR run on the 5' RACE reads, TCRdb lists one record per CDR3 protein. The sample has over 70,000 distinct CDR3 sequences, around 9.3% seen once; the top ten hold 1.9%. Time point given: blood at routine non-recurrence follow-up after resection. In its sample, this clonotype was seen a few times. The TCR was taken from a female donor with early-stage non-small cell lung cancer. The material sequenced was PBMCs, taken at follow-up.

The CDR3 DNA reads TGTGCCAGCAGTGAAGGATCCCGCTATGGCTACACCTTC. This translates into CASSEGSRYGYTF. The rearrangement uses TRBV6-1 and TRBJ1-2; no clear D. This CDR3 region has 13 residues. Trimming cost V 1 base and J 4 bases, with 7 bases left between them. In germline, CDR1 is MNHNS, CDR2 SASEGT.